This record concerns one TCR beta chain sequence. Its specificity is unknown. The data were taken from a study of T cell repertoires in cytomegalovirus infection. On the study more broadly: Carrying CMV and the relevant HLA type showed in public TCR beta signatures. Findings of the study overall: Clonotype analysis showed dominance of the ex vivo response by HLA-C-restricted CMV-specific TCR beta clonotypes. Carriage of CMV together with the relevant HLA was identifiable through cumulative public TCR beta family frequency.

TCRdb reanalysed the reads using MiXCR and keeps one entry per CDR3 protein. The sample consists of a few hundred thousand distinct CDR3 sequences, roughly a third of them appearing once. The germline CDR1 and CDR2 sequences are MDHEN and SYDVKM. Trimming stripped 5 bases from V and 4 bases from J, with 14 bases between. The CDR3 has 14 residues. This TCR came from a human donor in good health (CMV status not recorded). Some clones in this sample may be carry-over from other donors' samples. Sample: cultured PBMCs, taken from culture after CMV antigen stimulation. V and J are TRBV28 and TRBJ1-2; no clear D. CDR3 in DNA: TGTGCCAGCAGTGTGGCCGACGGTGGCTATGGCTACACCTTC. Amino acid sequence: CASSVADGGYGYTF.